The present T cell receptor (beta chain) was sequenced within a study of shared clonotypes between healthy human individuals. Only one count was recorded for this clone. The donors, healthy adults who were HIV-negative, had experienced no recent acute infections or vaccinations. Naive CD45RA+ and memory CD45RA-negative subsets were split from CD4+ cells. Authors' methods: Filtering differed since immunoSEQ provided only junctions, with no quality scores. This table comes from immunoSEQ multiplex PCR, and its TCRdb copy is limited to in-frame clones, with some not included. The DNA gave D and trimming, while V, J and clone size come from that table. The sample yields around 700,000 clones, roughly 78% seen once. The germline V gene encodes CDR1 SQVTM and CDR2 ANQGSEA. Trimming took 3 bases from V and 3 from J, leaving 12 bases between them. The CDR3 extends over 14 amino acids.

The rearrangement joins TRBV29-1 to TRBJ2-1; D unresolved. Sequenced: memory CD4+ T cells sorted from blood. Subset specified: CD45RA-negative fraction. The TCR sequence derives from a woman in her 30s in good health. CDR3 amino acids: CSVDERADYNEQFF. The CDR3 region has the DNA TGCAGCGTTGATGAGAGAGCCGACTACAATGAGCAGTTCTTC.